Shown below are 8 T cell receptor beta chains from a single sample sequenced in a study of OX40 agonist ivuxolimab in advanced cancers. Profiled with immunoSEQ multiplex PCR; TCRdb holds only in-frame clones, not every one. In the table there are 70,000 or so clones, around 84% of which are singletons. Sequencing used CD4+ or CD8+ T cells sorted from blood, obtained in a trial of the OX40 agonist ivuxolimab. These TCRs come from an adult with an advanced solid tumor such as melanoma, head and neck, liver or kidney cancer.

This chain joins TRBV20-1 and TRBJ2-3; perhaps TRBD1 as D (6 bases). With 5 bases removed from V and 7 bases from J, the gap between germline ends came to 10 bases. CDR3 length: 11 amino acids. Germline values: CDR1 DFQATT, CDR2 SNEGSKA (reference sequence). The CDR3 coding sequence is TGCAGTGCTGAGGGGGAGCATACGCAGTATTTT. It codes for CSAEGEHTQYF.

The chain recombines TRBV5-1 with TRBJ1-1; possible D gene TRBD1, 6 bases. Between the trimmed V and J ends, which lost 0 bases and 7 bases, there was a span of 10 bases. CDR1 is SGHRS and CDR2 is YFSETQ in the germline V gene. The CDR3 contains 13 residues. CDR3 sequence (DNA): TGCGCCAGCAGCTTGGATGGACAGCTTGAAGCTTTCTTT. Its translation: CASSLDGQLEAFF.

The CDR3 DNA is TGTGCCAGCAGCTTAGTTTTAGGTGAAAAACTGTTTTTT. Translated: CASSLVLGEKLFF. The chain uses TRBV7-2 and TRBJ1-4; no clear D gene. Per the germline V gene, CDR1 is SGHTA and CDR2 is FQGNSA. The length of the CDR3 is 13 residues. The V end was cut by 1 base, the J end by 7 bases, with 7 bases between.

This rearrangement joins TRBV2 to TRBJ1-1, with D possibly matching TRBD1 (5 bases). The V end lost 6 bases, the J end lost 0 bases, and 5 bases lay between the germline ends. The CDR3 runs 12 residues. Looked up from germline, CDR1 is SNHLY and CDR2 is FYNNEI. The CDR3 sequence: CASRDMNTEAFF. In nucleotides, the CDR3 is TGTGCCAGCAGGGACATGAACACTGAAGCTTTCTTT.

This clone occurred a few times. V and J are TRBV7-9 and TRBJ1-2, with D possibly TRBD1 on 6 matching bases. This CDR3 region has 13 residues. Germline CDR1 and CDR2: SEHNR and FQNEAQ (reference sequence). The V gene lost 2 bases and the J gene lost 13 bases, with 17 bases spanning the gap. CDR3 protein: CASSLRGVRVGTF. CDR3 nucleotide sequence: TGTGCCAGCAGCTTAAGGGGGGTGCGGGTCGGCACCTTC.

The chain joins TRBV4-3 to TRBJ1-2; D remains ambiguous. The V and J ends lost 0 bases and 4 bases respectively, with 9 bases between them. CDR1 is LGHNA and CDR2 is YSLEER in the germline V gene. The CDR3 runs to 14 residues. The CDR3 DNA follows: TGCGCCAGCAGCCAAGATACTGGGGTCTATGGCTACACCTTC. Its translation: CASSQDTGVYGYTF.

CDR3 amino acids: CASSHILAGGHNEQFF. The CDR3 coding sequence is TGTGCCAGCAGCCACATTCTAGCGGGGGGACACAATGAGCAGTTCTTC. The chain links TRBV11-1 to TRBJ2-1; 11 positions match TRBD2. Germline CDR1 and CDR2: SGHAT and FQDESV (reference sequence). Unmatched junction bases numbered 8, after V lost 5 bases and J lost 5 bases. The CDR3 spans 16 residues.

V usage is TRBV7-9 and J usage is TRBJ2-7, with D hard to call. CDR1 and CDR2 (germline): SEHNR, FQNEAQ (reference sequence). The ends were cut back, 5 bases at V and 3 bases at J, with 14 bases in the middle. The CDR3 runs 14 residues. The CDR3 loop is CASSPAIVGYEQYF. CDR3 sequence (DNA): TGTGCCAGCAGCCCAGCAATAGTTGGCTACGAGCAGTACTTC.